The entry below describes one T cell receptor (beta chain). Its specificity is unknown. The PCR used 60 Vbeta and 13 Jbeta primers. In the original analysis: Unique TCR beta chains numbered approximately 76 million in a later analysis, with about 11 million shared. Data came from immunoSEQ multiplex PCR; TCRdb stores just in-frame clones and leaves some out. D and trimming come from the DNA, and the V and J calls and clone size come from that table. The sample contains around 40,000 clones, approximately 72% of which appear only once. These data belong to a study of cytomegalovirus exposure and HLA in healthy donors. General study points: In vitro work confirmed that a few CMV-associated chains recognize CMV antigens. A later analysis appeared to link common viral pathogens to several of the most significant clusters.

Germline CDR1 reads SGDLS; CDR2 reads YYNGEE. This CDR3 is 14 amino acids long. The V gene lost 0 bases and the J gene lost 8 bases, with 12 bases spanning the gap. J is TRBJ2-4 and V is TRBV9; D perhaps matches TRBD1 (6 bases). Specimen: PBMCs. The receptor was isolated from a woman under 40 in good health and CMV-seronegative. CDR3 coding DNA: TGTGCCAGCAGCGTAGATGGCAGGGGCCACATTCAGTACTTC. This codes for CASSVDGRGHIQYF.